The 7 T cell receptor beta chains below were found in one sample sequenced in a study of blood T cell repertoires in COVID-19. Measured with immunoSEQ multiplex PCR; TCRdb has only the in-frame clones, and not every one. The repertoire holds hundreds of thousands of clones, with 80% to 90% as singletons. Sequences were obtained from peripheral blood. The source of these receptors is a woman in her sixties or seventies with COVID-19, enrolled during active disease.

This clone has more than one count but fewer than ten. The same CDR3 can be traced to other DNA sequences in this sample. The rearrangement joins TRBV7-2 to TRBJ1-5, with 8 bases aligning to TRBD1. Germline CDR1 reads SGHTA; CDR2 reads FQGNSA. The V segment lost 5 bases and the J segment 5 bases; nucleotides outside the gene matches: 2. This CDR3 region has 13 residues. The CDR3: CASSPDRDQPQHF. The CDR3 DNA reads TGTGCCAGCAGCCCGGACAGGGATCAGCCCCAGCATTTT.

This chain's CDR3 is CASSPRDRSYEQYF. The CDR3 DNA reads as TGCGCCAGCAGTCCACGGGACAGGTCCTACGAGCAGTACTTC. The chain uses TRBV23-1 and TRBJ2-7, with 8 positions matching TRBD1. TRBV23-1 belongs to the ORF category, with a function that is uncertain. V was pared by 4 bases and J by 1 base, with 3 bases of the junction left unmatched. The CDR3 length is 14 residues.

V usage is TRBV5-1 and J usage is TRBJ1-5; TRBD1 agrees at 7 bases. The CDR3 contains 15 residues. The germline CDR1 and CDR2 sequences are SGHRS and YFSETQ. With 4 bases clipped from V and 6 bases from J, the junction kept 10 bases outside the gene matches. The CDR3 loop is CASSPGTESFQPQHF. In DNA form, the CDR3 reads TGCGCCAGCAGCCCTGGGACAGAGTCTTTTCAGCCCCAGCATTTT.

CDR3 DNA: TGTGCCAGCAGTTTATGGGATGGACAGGATGGCTACACCTTC. This gives the protein CASSLWDGQDGYTF. V is TRBV28 and J is TRBJ1-2, with 7 bases aligning to TRBD1. Germline CDR1 MDHEN, CDR2 SYDVKM. The length of the CDR3 is 14 residues. Trimming cost V 0 bases and J 6 bases; bases outside gene matches: 4.

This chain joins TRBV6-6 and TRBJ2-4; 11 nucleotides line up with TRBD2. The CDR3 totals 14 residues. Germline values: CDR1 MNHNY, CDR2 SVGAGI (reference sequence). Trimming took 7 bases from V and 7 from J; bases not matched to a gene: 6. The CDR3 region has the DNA TGTGCCAGCACCCTCCGACTAGCGGGGAACATTCAGTACTTC. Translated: CASTLRLAGNIQYF.

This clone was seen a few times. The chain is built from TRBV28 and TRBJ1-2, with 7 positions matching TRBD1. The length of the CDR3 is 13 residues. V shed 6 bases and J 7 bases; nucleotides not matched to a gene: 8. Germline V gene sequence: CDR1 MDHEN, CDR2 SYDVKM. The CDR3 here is CASSLRDSIGYTF. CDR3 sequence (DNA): TGTGCCAGCAGCCTCCGGGACAGTATTGGCTACACCTTC.

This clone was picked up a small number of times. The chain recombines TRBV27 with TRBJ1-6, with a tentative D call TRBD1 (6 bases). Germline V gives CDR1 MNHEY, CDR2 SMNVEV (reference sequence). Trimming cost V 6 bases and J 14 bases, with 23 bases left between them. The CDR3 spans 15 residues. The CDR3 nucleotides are TGTGCCAGCAGCCCACGGGGGGCGGAACGCACTACCCTCCACTTT. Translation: CASSPRGAERTTLHF.